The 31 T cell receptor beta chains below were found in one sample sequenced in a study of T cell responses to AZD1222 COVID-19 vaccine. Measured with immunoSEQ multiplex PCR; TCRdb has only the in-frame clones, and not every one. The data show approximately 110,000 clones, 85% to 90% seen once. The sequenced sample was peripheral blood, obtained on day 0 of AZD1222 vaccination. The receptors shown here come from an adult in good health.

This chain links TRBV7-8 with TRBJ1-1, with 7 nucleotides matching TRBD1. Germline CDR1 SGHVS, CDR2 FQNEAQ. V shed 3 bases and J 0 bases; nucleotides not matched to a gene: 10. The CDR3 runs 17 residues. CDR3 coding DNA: TGTGCCAGCAGCTTCAATCCGGGACAGAGTATGAACACTGAAGCTTTCTTT. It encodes CASSFNPGQSMNTEAFF.

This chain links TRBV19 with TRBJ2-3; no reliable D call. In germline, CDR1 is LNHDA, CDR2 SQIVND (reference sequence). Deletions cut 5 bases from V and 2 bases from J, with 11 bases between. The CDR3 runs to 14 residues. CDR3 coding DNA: TGTGCCAGTAGTGTGGGAAATCCCACAGATACGCAGTATTTT. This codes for CASSVGNPTDTQYF.

The CDR3 DNA follows: TGTGCCAGCAGTCAGCAAGTTAGAGATACGCAGTATTTT. This encodes CASSQQVRDTQYF. This chain links TRBV2 with TRBJ2-3; no firm D call. V was cut by 5 bases and J by 5 bases, with 11 bases left in between. Per the germline V gene, CDR1 is SNHLY and CDR2 is FYNNEI. CDR3 size: 13 residues.

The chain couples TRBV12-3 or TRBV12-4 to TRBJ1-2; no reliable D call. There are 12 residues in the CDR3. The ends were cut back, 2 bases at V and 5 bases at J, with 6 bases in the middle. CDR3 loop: CASSLSRYGYTF. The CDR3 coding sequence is TGTGCCAGCAGTTTAAGTCGGTATGGCTACACCTTC.

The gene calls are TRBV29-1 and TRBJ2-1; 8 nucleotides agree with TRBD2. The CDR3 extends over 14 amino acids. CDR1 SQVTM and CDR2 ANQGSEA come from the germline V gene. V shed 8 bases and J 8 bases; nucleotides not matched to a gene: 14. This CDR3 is CSTPGAGGPYEQFF. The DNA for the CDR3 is TGCAGCACCCCTGGGGCGGGGGGCCCGTATGAGCAGTTCTTC.

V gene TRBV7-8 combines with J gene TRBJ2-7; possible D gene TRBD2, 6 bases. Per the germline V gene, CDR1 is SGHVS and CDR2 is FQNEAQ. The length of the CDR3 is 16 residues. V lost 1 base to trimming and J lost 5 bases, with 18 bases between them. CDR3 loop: CASSLVEGRSVNEQYF. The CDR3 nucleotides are TGTGCCAGCAGCTTAGTGGAGGGGCGATCCGTCAACGAGCAGTACTTC. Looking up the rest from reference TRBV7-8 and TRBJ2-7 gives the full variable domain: GAGVSQSPRYKVAKRGQDVALRCDPISGHVSLFWYQQALGQGPEFLTYFQNEAQLDKSGLPSDRFFAERPEGSVSTLKIQRTQQEDSAVYLCASSLVEGRSVNEQYFGPGTRLTVT.

The CDR3 nucleotides read TGTGCCAGCAGCTCCCCCGGGAGGGAGGAGGCAGATACGCAGTATTTT. Its translation is CASSSPGREEADTQYF. This chain uses TRBV5-6 with TRBJ2-3, with 8 bases matching TRBD2. The length of the CDR3 is 16 residues. Germline-derived CDR1 and CDR2 are SGHDT and YYEEEE. V lost 3 bases and J lost 4; bases outside the gene matches: 10.

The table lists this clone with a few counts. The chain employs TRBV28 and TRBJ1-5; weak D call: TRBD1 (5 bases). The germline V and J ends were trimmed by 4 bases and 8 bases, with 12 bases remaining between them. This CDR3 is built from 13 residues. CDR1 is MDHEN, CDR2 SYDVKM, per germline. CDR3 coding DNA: TGTGCCAGCAGTTGGGGGTATCGGGAGCCCCAGCATTTT. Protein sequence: CASSWGYREPQHF.

The CDR3 region has the DNA TGTGCCAGCAGTTTTGGACAGGGCGGTCCCGGGGAGCTGTTTTTT. Amino acids: CASSFGQGGPGELFF. The chain joins TRBV2 to TRBJ2-2; 8 bases are a match to TRBD1. V shed 5 bases, J shed 6 bases, and the junction held 8 bases outside the gene matches. The CDR3 covers 15 residues. The germline V gene encodes CDR1 SNHLY and CDR2 FYNNEI.

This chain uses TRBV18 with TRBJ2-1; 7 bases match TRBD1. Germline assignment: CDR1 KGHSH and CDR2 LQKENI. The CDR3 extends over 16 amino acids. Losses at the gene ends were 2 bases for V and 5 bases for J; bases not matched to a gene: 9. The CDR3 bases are TGTGCCAGCTCACCAGAGTCAAGGGGGCCGGACAATGAGCAGTTCTTC. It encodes CASSPESRGPDNEQFF.

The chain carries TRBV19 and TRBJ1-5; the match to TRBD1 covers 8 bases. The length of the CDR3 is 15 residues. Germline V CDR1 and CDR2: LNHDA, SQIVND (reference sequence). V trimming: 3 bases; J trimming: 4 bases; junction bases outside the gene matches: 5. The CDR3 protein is CASSIGQGMNQPQHF. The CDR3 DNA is TGTGCCAGTAGTATCGGACAGGGTATGAATCAGCCCCAGCATTTT.

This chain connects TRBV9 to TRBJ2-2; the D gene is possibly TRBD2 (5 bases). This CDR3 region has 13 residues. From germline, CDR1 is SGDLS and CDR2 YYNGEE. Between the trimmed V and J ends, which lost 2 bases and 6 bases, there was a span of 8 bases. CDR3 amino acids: CASSVGLSGELFF. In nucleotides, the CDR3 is TGTGCCAGCAGCGTTGGACTTTCCGGGGAGCTGTTTTTT.

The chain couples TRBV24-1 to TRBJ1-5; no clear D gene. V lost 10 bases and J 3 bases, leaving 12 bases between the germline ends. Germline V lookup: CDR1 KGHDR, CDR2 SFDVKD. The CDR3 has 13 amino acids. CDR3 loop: CATGDKNNQPQHF. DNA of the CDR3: TGTGCCACAGGCGACAAGAACAATCAGCCCCAGCATTTT.

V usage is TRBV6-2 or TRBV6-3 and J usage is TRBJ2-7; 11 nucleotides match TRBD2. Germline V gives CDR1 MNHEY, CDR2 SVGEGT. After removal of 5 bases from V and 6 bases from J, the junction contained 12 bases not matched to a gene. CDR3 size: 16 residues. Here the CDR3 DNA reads TGTGCCAGCAGTCGTCTTAGCGGGAGGGCCGGTTTCGAGCAGTACTTC. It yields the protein CASSRLSGRAGFEQYF.

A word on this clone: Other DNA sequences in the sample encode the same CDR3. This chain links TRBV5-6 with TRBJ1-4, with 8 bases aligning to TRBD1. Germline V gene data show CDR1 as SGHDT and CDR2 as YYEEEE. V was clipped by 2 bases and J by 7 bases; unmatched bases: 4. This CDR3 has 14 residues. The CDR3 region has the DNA TGTGCCAGCAGCTTCGGACAGGGATCTGAAAAACTGTTTTTT. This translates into CASSFGQGSEKLFF.

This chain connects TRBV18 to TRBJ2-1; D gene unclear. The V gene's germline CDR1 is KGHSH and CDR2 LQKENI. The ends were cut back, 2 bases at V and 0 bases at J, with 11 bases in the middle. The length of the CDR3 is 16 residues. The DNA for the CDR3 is TGTGCCAGCTCACCATTAGGGTACAGCTCCTACAATGAGCAGTTCTTC. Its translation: CASSPLGYSSYNEQFF.

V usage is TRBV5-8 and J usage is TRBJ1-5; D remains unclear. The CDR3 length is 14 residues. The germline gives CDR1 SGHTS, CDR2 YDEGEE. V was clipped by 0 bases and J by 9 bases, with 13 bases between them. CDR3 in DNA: TGTGCCAGCAGCTTGGCGAGGGCCCGGGGGCCCCAGCATTTT. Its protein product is CASSLARARGPQHF.

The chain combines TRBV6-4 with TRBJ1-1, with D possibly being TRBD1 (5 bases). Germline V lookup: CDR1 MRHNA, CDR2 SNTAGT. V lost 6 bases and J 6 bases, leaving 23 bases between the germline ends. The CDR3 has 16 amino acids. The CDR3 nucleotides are TGTGCCAGCAGCCGTGGGGGGGGTGTTAAAGGATCTGAAGCTTTCTTT. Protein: CASSRGGGVKGSEAFF.

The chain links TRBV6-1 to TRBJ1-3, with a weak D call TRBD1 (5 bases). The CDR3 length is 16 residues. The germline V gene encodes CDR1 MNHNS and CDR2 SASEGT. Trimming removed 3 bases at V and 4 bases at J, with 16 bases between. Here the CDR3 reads CASSDDSSPRGNTIYF. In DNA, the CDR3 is TGTGCCAGCAGTGACGACAGCTCACCGCGGGGAAACACCATATATTTT.

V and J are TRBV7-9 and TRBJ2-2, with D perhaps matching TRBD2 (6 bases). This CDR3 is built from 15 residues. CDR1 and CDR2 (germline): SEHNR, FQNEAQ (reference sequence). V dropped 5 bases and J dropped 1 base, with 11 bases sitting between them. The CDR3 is CASSRGTLNTGELFF. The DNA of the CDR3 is TGTGCCAGCAGCCGCGGGACCCTGAACACCGGGGAGCTGTTTTTT.

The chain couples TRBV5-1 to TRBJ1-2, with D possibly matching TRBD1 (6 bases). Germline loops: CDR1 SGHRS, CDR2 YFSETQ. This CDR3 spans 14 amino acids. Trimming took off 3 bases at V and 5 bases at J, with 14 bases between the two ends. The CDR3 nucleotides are TGCGCCAGCAGCTGGGATGACAGGCTTTATGGCTACACCTTC. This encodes CASSWDDRLYGYTF.

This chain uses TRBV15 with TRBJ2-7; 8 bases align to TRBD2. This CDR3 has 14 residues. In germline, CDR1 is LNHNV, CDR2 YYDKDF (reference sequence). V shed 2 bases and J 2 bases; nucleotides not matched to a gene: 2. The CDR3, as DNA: TGTGCCACCAGCAGACTAGCGGGCACCTACGAGCAGTACTTC. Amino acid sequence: CATSRLAGTYEQYF. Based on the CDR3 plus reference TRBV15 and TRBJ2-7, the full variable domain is DAMVIQNPRYQVTQFGKPVTLSCSQTLNHNVMYWYQQKSSQAPKLLFHYYDKDFNNEADTPDNFQSRRPNTSFCFLDIRSPGLGDTAMYLCATSRLAGTYEQYFGPGTRLTVT.

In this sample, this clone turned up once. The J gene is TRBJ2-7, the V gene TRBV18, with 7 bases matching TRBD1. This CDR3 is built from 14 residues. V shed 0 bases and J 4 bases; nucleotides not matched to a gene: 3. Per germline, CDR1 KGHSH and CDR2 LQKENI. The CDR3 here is CASSPPPGGYEQYF. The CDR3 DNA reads TGTGCCAGCTCACCACCCCCAGGGGGTTACGAGCAGTACTTC. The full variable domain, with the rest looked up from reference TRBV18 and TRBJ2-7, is NAGVMQNPRHLVRRRGQEARLRCSPMKGHSHVYWYRQLPEEGLKFMVYLQKENIIDESGMPKERFSAEFPKEGPSILRIQQVVRGDSAAYFCASSPPPGGYEQYFGPGTRLTVT.

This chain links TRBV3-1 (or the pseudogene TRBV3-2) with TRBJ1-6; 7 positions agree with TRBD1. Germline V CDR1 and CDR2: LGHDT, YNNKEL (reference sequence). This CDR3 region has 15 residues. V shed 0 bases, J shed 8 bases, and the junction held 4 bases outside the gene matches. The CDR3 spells CASSQETGTDSPLHF. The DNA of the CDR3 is TGTGCCAGCAGCCAAGAGACAGGGACTGATTCACCCCTCCACTTT.

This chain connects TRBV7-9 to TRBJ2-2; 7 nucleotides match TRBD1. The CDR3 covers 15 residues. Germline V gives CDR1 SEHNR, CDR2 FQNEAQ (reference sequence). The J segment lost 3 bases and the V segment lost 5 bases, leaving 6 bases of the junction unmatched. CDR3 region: CASSPETGYTGELFF. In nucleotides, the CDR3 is TGTGCCAGCAGCCCCGAGACAGGGTACACCGGGGAGCTGTTTTTT.

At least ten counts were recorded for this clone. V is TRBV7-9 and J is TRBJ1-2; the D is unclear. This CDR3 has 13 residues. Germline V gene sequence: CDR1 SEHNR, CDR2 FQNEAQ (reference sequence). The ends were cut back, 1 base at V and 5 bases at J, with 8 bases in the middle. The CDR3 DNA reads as TGTGCCAGCAGCTTAGGGGCACAGTATGGCTACACCTTC. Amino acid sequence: CASSLGAQYGYTF.

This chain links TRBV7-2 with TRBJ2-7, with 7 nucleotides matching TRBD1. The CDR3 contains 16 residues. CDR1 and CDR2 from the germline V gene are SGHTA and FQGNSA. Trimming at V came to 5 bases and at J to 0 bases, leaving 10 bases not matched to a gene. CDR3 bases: TGTGCCAGCAGCCTCGGTGGGACAGCGAACTCCTACGAGCAGTACTTC. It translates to CASSLGGTANSYEQYF.

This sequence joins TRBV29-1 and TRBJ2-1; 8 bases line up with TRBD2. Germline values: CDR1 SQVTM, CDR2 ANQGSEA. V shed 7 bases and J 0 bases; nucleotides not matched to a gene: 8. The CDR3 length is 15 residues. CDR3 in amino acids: CSGLSGSDSYNEQFF. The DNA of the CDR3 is TGCAGCGGCCTAAGCGGGAGCGACTCCTACAATGAGCAGTTCTTC.

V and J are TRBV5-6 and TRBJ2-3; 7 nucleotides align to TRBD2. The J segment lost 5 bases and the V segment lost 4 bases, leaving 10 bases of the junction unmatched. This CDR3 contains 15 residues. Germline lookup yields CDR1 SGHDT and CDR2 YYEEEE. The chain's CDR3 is CASSTRLALQDTQYF. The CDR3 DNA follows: TGTGCCAGCAGCACCAGACTAGCTCTGCAAGATACGCAGTATTTT.

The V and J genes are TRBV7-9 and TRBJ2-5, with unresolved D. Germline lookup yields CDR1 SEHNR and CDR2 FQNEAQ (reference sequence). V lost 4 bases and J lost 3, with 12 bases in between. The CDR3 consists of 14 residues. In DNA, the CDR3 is TGTGCCAGCAGCTCCTCATCAGGAGAAGAGACCCAGTACTTC. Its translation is CASSSSSGEETQYF.

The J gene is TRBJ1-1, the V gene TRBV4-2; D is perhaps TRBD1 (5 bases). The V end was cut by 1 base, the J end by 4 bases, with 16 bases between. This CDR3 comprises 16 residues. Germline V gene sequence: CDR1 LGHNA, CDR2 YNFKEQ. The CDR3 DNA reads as TGTGCCAGCAGCCAAGTCCGGGGGGAACCCTCCACTGAAGCTTTCTTT. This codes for CASSQVRGEPSTEAFF.